This TCR beta chain comes out of a study of T cell repertoires in ileal Crohn's disease. The V and J ends lost 6 bases and 4 bases, in that order; junction bases with no gene match: 12. CDR1 and CDR2 (germline): MDHEN, SYDVKM. This CDR3 region has 16 residues. Time point noted: inflamed ileum from the surgical specimen. Data came from immunoSEQ multiplex PCR; TCRdb stores just in-frame clones and leaves some out. The table includes about 4,200 clones, around four fifths detected once. This chain joins TRBV28 and TRBJ2-1, with TRBD2 matching 7 bases. Sequencing was done on a sample of ileal tissue. This clonotype originated in an adult with Crohn's disease. CDR3 in amino acids: CASRLGGDLGYNEQFF. In nucleotides, the CDR3 is TGTGCCAGCAGGCTGGGGGGGGATTTAGGGTACAATGAGCAGTTCTTC.